This T cell receptor (beta chain) was identified in a study of technical replicates of blood from several donors. V was pared by 6 bases and J by 6 bases, with 7 bases of the junction left unmatched. The CDR3 has 13 residues. The germline V gene encodes CDR1 LGHNT and CDR2 FRNRAP. Only in-frame clones appear in the TCRdb table, and some are missing; sequencing was by immunoSEQ multiplex PCR. Of about 66,000 clones detected, 88% appear once; the ten largest clones hold just over 4.5%. The receptor comes from a human donor in good health. Some clones in this sample may be carry-over from other donors' samples. The sequencing input was PBMCs. The chain employs TRBV12-5 and TRBJ2-5; the match to TRBD2 covers 7 bases. Here the CDR3 DNA reads TGTGCTAGTGGCATGGGCGGGGGAAAGACCCAGTACTTC. Translating it yields CASGMGGGKTQYF.